Presented here are 4 T cell receptor beta chains from one specimen sequenced in a study of cytomegalovirus exposure and HLA in healthy donors. PCR employed 60 Vbeta and 13 Jbeta primers. Profiled with immunoSEQ multiplex PCR; TCRdb holds only in-frame clones, not every one. The sample shows 100,000 or so clones, about 73% of them seen only once. Sequenced material: PBMCs. Source of these receptors: a woman in her thirties or forties in good health and CMV-seropositive.

The genes are TRBV9 and TRBJ2-2; no firm D call. V lost 0 bases and J 0 bases, leaving 6 bases between the germline ends. The CDR3 sequence is 15 residues long. Germline V lookup: CDR1 SGDLS, CDR2 YYNGEE. CDR3 DNA sequence: TGTGCCAGCAGCGTAGAAACATCGAACACCGGGGAGCTGTTTTTT. This encodes CASSVETSNTGELFF.

This chain uses TRBV7-9 with TRBJ2-2; a weak D match, TRBD1 (5 bases). Trimming removed 3 bases at V and 3 bases at J, with 11 bases between. This CDR3 comprises 15 residues. The germline V gene encodes CDR1 SEHNR and CDR2 FQNEAQ (reference sequence). The CDR3 nucleotides are TGTGCCAGCAGCTTGTTAGGGGCGGACACCGGGGAGCTGTTTTTT. Translation: CASSLLGADTGELFF.

The chain recombines TRBV7-9 with TRBJ1-3, with TRBD1 as a possible D gene (6 bases). CDR1 is SEHNR and CDR2 is FQNEAQ in the germline V gene (reference sequence). The CDR3 is made up of 14 amino acids. Trimming took 9 bases from V and 2 from J, leaving 14 bases between them. CDR3: CASSQGSPGNTIYF. Written as DNA, the CDR3 is TGTGCCAGTTCACAGGGATCCCCTGGAAACACCATATATTTT.

CDR3 amino acids: CASSQLAGDEQYF. CDR3 bases: TGTGCCAGCAGCCAACTAGCGGGAGACGAGCAGTACTTC. The chain joins TRBV4-2 to TRBJ2-7; TRBD2 matches at 10 bases. From germline, CDR1 is LGHNA and CDR2 YNFKEQ. V lost 2 bases, J lost 5 bases, and 0 bases stayed unmatched. This CDR3 is 13 amino acids long.